Following are 18 T cell receptor beta chains from one sample sequenced in a study of T cell responses to AZD1222 COVID-19 vaccine. The table came from immunoSEQ multiplex PCR; TCRdb's copy has only in-frame clones and leaves some out. This sample carries about 140,000 clones, around 93% of them seen once, and the ten largest clones take about 3%. The sequencing used peripheral blood, collected on day 0 of AZD1222 vaccination. These receptors were obtained from an adult in good health.

The V gene is TRBV2, the J gene TRBJ2-5, with D possibly matching TRBD1 (6 bases). The CDR3 contains 14 residues. Trimming left V 8 bases short and J 5 bases short, with 18 bases between. Per the germline V gene, CDR1 is SNHLY and CDR2 is FYNNEI. This CDR3 reads CASGNGGHRETQYF. CDR3 nucleotide sequence: TGTGCCAGCGGGAATGGGGGACATAGGGAGACCCAGTACTTC.

The genes are TRBV28 and TRBJ2-5; D may correspond to TRBD1 or TRBD2 (5 bases each). Germline V gives CDR1 MDHEN, CDR2 SYDVKM. CDR3 size: 12 residues. The germline V and J ends were trimmed by 6 bases and 5 bases, with 10 bases remaining between them. The CDR3 spells CASSGAVETQYF. The CDR3 nucleotides are TGTGCCAGCAGCGGGGCCGTGGAGACCCAGTACTTC.

This clone was counted a single time. This chain uses TRBV24-1 with TRBJ1-2; tentative D call: TRBD1 (5 bases). Germline V gives CDR1 KGHDR, CDR2 SFDVKD. The CDR3 spans 15 residues. The V gene lost 2 bases and the J gene lost 6 bases, with 15 bases spanning the gap. CDR3 amino acids: CATSDSGRPFHGYTF. The CDR3 DNA reads as TGTGCCACCAGTGATTCGGGACGTCCCTTTCATGGCTACACCTTC.

The CDR3 spells CASSFANSGANVLTF. CDR3 nucleotide sequence: TGTGCCAGCAGCTTCGCCAACTCTGGGGCCAACGTCCTGACTTTC. This chain links TRBV5-5 with TRBJ2-6; D not resolved. This CDR3 has 15 residues. With 2 bases removed from V and 0 bases from J, the gap between germline ends came to 6 bases. Germline V CDR1 and CDR2: SGHKS, YYEKEE (reference sequence).

This rearrangement joins TRBV5-4 to TRBJ1-2, with TRBD1 identical over 7 bases. Looked up from germline, CDR1 is SGHNT and CDR2 is YYREEE (reference sequence). This CDR3 has 14 residues. V lost 4 bases and J lost 6; bases outside the gene matches: 9. CDR3 DNA: TGTGCCAGCAGCCTCGACAGGGTCGCTCATGGCTACACCTTC. Protein product: CASSLDRVAHGYTF. Together with reference TRBV5-4 and TRBJ1-2, the CDR3 gives the full variable domain: ETGVTQSPTHLIKTRGQQVTLRCSSQSGHNTVSWYQQALGQGPQFIFQYYREEENGRGNFPPRFSGLQFPNYSSELNVNALELDDSALYLCASSLDRVAHGYTFGSGTRLTVV.

This rearrangement joins TRBV11-3 to TRBJ2-1, with unresolved D. There are 13 residues in the CDR3. The germline V gene encodes CDR1 SGHNT and CDR2 YENEEA. V lost 1 base and J lost 8, with 9 bases in between. CDR3 amino acids: CASSLGPSHEQFF. As DNA, the CDR3 is TGTGCCAGCAGCTTAGGCCCCTCCCATGAGCAGTTCTTC. Filled out from reference TRBV11-3 and TRBJ2-1, the complete variable domain reads EAGVVQSPRYKIIEKKQPVAFWCNPISGHNTLYWYLQNLGQGPELLIRYENEEAVDDSQLPKDRFSAERLKGVDSTLKIQPAELGDSAVYLCASSLGPSHEQFFGPGTRLTVL.

The CDR3 region has the DNA TGTGCCAGCAGCTTAGTTGGAGGCCAGGGGTACGAGCAGTACTTC. This encodes CASSLVGGQGYEQYF. The J gene is TRBJ2-7, the V gene TRBV7-6; possible D gene TRBD1, 6 bases. Per the germline V gene, CDR1 is SGHVS and CDR2 is FNYEAQ. The CDR3 is 15 amino acids. Trimming stripped 1 base from V and 4 bases from J, with 14 bases between. Looking up the rest from reference TRBV7-6 and TRBJ2-7 gives the full variable domain: GAGVSQSPRYKVTKRGQDVALRCDPISGHVSLYWYRQALGQGPEFLTYFNYEAQQDKSGLPNDRFSAERPEGSISTLTIQRTEQRDSAMYRCASSLVGGQGYEQYFGPGTRLTVT.

Regarding this clone: Other DNA sequences within the sample encode an identical CDR3. The chain combines TRBV4-1 with TRBJ2-7; 12 bases are a match to TRBD2. The CDR3 covers 15 residues. The V gene's germline CDR1 is MGHRA and CDR2 YSYEKL. J gave up 2 bases and V 1 base, and 0 bases lay outside the gene matches. Written as DNA, the CDR3 is TGCGCCAGCAGCCAAGGACTAGCGGGAGCCTACGAGCAGTACTTC. Translating it yields CASSQGLAGAYEQYF.

There are a few counts of this clone. The J gene is TRBJ1-1, the V gene TRBV7-2; no clear D. Germline V CDR1 and CDR2: SGHTA, FQGNSA. The ends were cut back, 3 bases at V and 1 base at J, with 12 bases in the middle. CDR3 length equals 15 residues. CDR3 coding DNA: TGTGCCAGCAGCTTTATGAGGGTGACGAACACTGAAGCTTTCTTT. Its protein is CASSFMRVTNTEAFF. The entire variable domain, with the rest obtained from reference TRBV7-2 and TRBJ1-1, is as follows: GAGVSQSPSNKVTEKGKDVELRCDPISGHTALYWYRQSLGQGLEFLIYFQGNSAPDKSGLPSDRFSAERTGGSVSTLTIQRTQQEDSAVYLCASSFMRVTNTEAFFGQGTRLTVV.

The rearrangement joins TRBV28 to TRBJ2-2; 7 nucleotides agree with TRBD1. The CDR3 has 15 residues. CDR1 is MDHEN and CDR2 is SYDVKM in the germline V gene. The ends lost 2 bases at V and 5 bases at J; junction bases unmatched: 5. CDR3 region: CASSLTGVRTGELFF. DNA for the CDR3: TGTGCCAGCAGTTTAACAGGGGTTCGTACCGGGGAGCTGTTTTTT.

J is TRBJ1-2 and V is TRBV10-2; D is unresolved. The V end lost 7 bases, the J end lost 4 bases, and 10 bases lay between the germline ends. CDR3 size: 12 residues. Germline V gene lookup returns CDR1 WSHSY and CDR2 SAAADI. The CDR3 loop reads CASMVDAYGYTF. The CDR3 DNA follows: TGCGCCAGCATGGTGGATGCCTATGGCTACACCTTC.

The rearrangement joins TRBV7-2 to TRBJ1-1; D is undetermined. The CDR3 has 13 amino acids. Germline lookup yields CDR1 SGHTA and CDR2 FQGNSA. V lost 3 bases and J 1 base, leaving 6 bases between the germline ends. The CDR3 DNA is TGTGCCAGCAGCTTCGCCAGGAACACTGAAGCTTTCTTT. This gives the protein CASSFARNTEAFF.

The chain joins TRBV5-1 to TRBJ1-2; D perhaps matches TRBD1 (6 bases). The CDR3 sequence is 13 residues long. Trimming removed 3 bases from V and 6 bases from J, with 12 bases in between. Germline assignment: CDR1 SGHRS and CDR2 YFSETQ. CDR3 loop: CASSWGTNDGYTF. The CDR3, as DNA: TGCGCCAGCAGCTGGGGGACAAACGATGGCTACACCTTC.

This chain joins TRBV7-3 and TRBJ2-1, with TRBD2 matching 9 bases. The germline V gene encodes CDR1 SGHTA and CDR2 FQGTGA. After removal of 3 bases from V and 7 bases from J, the junction contained 10 bases not matched to a gene. There are 16 residues in the CDR3. Written as DNA, the CDR3 is TGTGCCAGCAGCTTGCTCGCGGGGGGGCGATATAATGAGCAGTTCTTC. It encodes CASSLLAGGRYNEQFF.

The V gene is TRBV6-5, the J gene TRBJ1-2; D is perhaps TRBD1 (6 bases). CDR1 is MNHEY and CDR2 is SVGAGI in the germline V gene. V was pared by 0 bases and J by 0 bases, with 11 bases between. CDR3 length equals 16 residues. The CDR3 region has the DNA TGTGCCAGCAGTTACTCAGGGGGACAAGCTAACTATGGCTACACCTTC. Amino acids: CASSYSGGQANYGYTF.

The rearrangement links TRBV2 to TRBJ1-1, with D possibly TRBD1 on 6 matching bases. This CDR3 is 15 amino acids long. Per germline, CDR1 SNHLY and CDR2 FYNNEI. Trimming removed 6 bases from V and 11 bases from J, with 25 bases in between. The CDR3 sequence: CASRAQDRQWEGAFF. CDR3 in DNA: TGTGCCAGCAGAGCGCAGGACAGACAATGGGAAGGGGCTTTCTTT.

This clone was observed a single time. The chain uses TRBV7-2 and TRBJ1-5; D perhaps matches TRBD1 (6 bases). CDR1 SGHTA and CDR2 FQGNSA come from the germline V gene. V gave up 5 bases and J gave up 4 bases, with 12 bases separating them. The length of the CDR3 is 14 residues. The CDR3 spells CASSLKQGNQPQHF. CDR3 in DNA: TGTGCCAGCAGCCTTAAACAGGGAAATCAGCCCCAGCATTTT.

This CDR3 reads CASSLSFGTGSNEQFF. The CDR3 region has the DNA TGTGCCAGTAGCCTAAGTTTCGGGACGGGAAGCAATGAGCAGTTCTTC. This chain uses TRBV19 with TRBJ2-1; tentatively, D is TRBD1 or TRBD2 (5 bases each). The CDR3 consists of 16 residues. The V end was cut by 6 bases, the J end by 6 bases, with 21 bases between. Germline V lookup: CDR1 LNHDA, CDR2 SQIVND (reference sequence).